Listed below are T cell receptor beta chains from one sample, sequenced in a study of shared clonotypes between healthy human individuals. Clones were read by immunoSEQ multiplex PCR, and TCRdb kept only the in-frame ones, dropping some. The data contain 550,000 to 850,000 clones, over 60% of them singletons. Sequenced sample: memory CD4+ T cells sorted from blood. The source of these receptors is a woman in her 30s in good health. CDR3s include the opening cysteine and the closing phenylalanine or tryptophan. The D gene is left open where the match is weak. Only part of the rows carry a size: once, few, many, or a class if the clone is expanded.

cdr3_aa | cdr3_nt | j_call | v_call | d_call | clone_size
CASSFSSGGYNEQFF | TGCGCCAGCAGCTTTAGTTCTGGGGGGTACAATGAGCAGTTCTTC | TRBJ2-1 | TRBV5-1 | - | -
CASRPSDGFGANVLTF | TGTGCCAGCAGACCCAGTGACGGTTTTGGGGCCAACGTCCTGACTTTC | TRBJ2-6 | TRBV6-6 | - | -
CASRLRLADRTPNTGELFF | TGTGCCAGCAGACTTCGGTTGGCTGATCGGACACCGAACACCGGGGAGCTGTTTTTT | TRBJ2-2 | TRBV7-8 | - | -
CASRMGTDTQYF | TGTGCCAGCAGAATGGGGACAGATACGCAGTATTTT | TRBJ2-3 | TRBV2 | - | once
CASSAAWDYEQYF | TGTGCCAGCAGTGCCGCATGGGACTACGAGCAGTACTTC | TRBJ2-7 | TRBV28 | - | few
CASSLDPSGAGANVLTF | TGCGCCAGCAGCTTGGACCCCTCAGGAGCTGGGGCCAACGTCCTGACTTTC | TRBJ2-6 | TRBV5-1 | - | -
CASRTTGMVKNIQYF | TGTGCCAGCAGAACGACAGGGATGGTCAAAAACATTCAGTACTTC | TRBJ2-4 | TRBV28 | TRBD1 | -
CASSVGGLSYEQYF | TGTGCCAGCAGTGTCGGAGGGTTATCCTACGAGCAGTACTTC | TRBJ2-7 | TRBV6-1 | - | once
CASSPLKGGGGTYEQYF | TGTGCCAGCTCACCCCTTAAAGGTGGGGGCGGTACCTACGAGCAGTACTTC | TRBJ2-7 | TRBV18 | - | -
CASSSGLAGGPQYF | TGTGCCAGCAGTTCGGGACTAGCGGGAGGGCCTCAGTATTTT | TRBJ2-3 | TRBV27 | TRBD2 | -
CASRDGQSKNIQYF | TGTGCCAGTAGGGACGGACAGTCTAAAAACATTCAGTACTTC | TRBJ2-4 | TRBV19 | - | -
CAWSLGGGYTF | TGTGCCTGGAGTCTGGGCGGAGGCTACACCTTC | TRBJ1-2 | TRBV30 | - | -
CASSNSVSNQPQHF | TGTGCCAGCAGTAATTCCGTTAGCAATCAGCCCCAGCATTTT | TRBJ1-5 | TRBV6-1 | - | -
CAWSVRLAGTDEQFF | TGTGCCTGGAGTGTTAGGCTAGCGGGAACGGATGAGCAGTTCTTC | TRBJ2-1 | TRBV30 | TRBD2 | -
CATKGLPDQPQHF | TGTGCCACCAAGGGACTTCCGGATCAGCCCCAGCATTTT | TRBJ1-5 | TRBV2 | - | few
CASSEDAGQETQYF | TGTGCCAGCAGCGAGGACGCAGGACAAGAGACCCAGTACTTC | TRBJ2-5 | TRBV7-2 | - | few